These 28 T cell receptor beta chains share one sample of origin, sequenced in a study of cytomegalovirus exposure and HLA in healthy donors. Primers for the PCR totalled 60 Vbeta and 13 Jbeta. Measured with immunoSEQ multiplex PCR; TCRdb has only the in-frame clones, and not every one. Of 50,000 to 70,000 clones in the sample, under 90% are singletons; the top ten hold under 4%. Material: PBMCs. The origin of the receptors is a middle-aged woman in good health and CMV-seronegative.

The chain is built from TRBV27 and TRBJ2-5; TRBD1 matches 10 bases. V was pared by 3 bases and J by 1 base, with 14 bases of the junction left unmatched. The length of the CDR3 is 19 residues. Germline CDR1 reads MNHEY; CDR2 reads SMNVEV (reference sequence). CDR3 in DNA: TGTGCCAGCAGTTTCGGGACAGGGGAATCTGCGGTTCTCCAAGAGACCCAGTACTTC. The encoded protein is CASSFGTGESAVLQETQYF.

The chain employs TRBV28 and TRBJ1-2, with a possible D match to TRBD1 (6 bases). The CDR3 spans 14 residues. Germline V gene sequence: CDR1 MDHEN, CDR2 SYDVKM. V was pared by 2 bases and J by 3 bases, with 10 bases between. CDR3 sequence: CASSLTGPYYGYTF. The CDR3 DNA is TGTGCCAGCAGTTTAACAGGGCCCTACTATGGCTACACCTTC.

The rearrangement uses TRBV10-3 and TRBJ2-5; TRBD2 matches at 7 bases. V trimming: 5 bases; J trimming: 2 bases; junction bases outside the gene matches: 2. The CDR3 is 13 residues long. The germline V gene encodes CDR1 ENHRY and CDR2 SYGVKD. The CDR3 DNA follows: TGTGCCATCAGTTTAGCGGGTCAAGAGACCCAGTACTTC. This translates into CAISLAGQETQYF.

The CDR3 is CASSLQQGAGTEAFF. CDR3 nucleotides: TGTGCCAGTAGTTTACAACAGGGGGCCGGCACTGAAGCTTTCTTT. The J gene is TRBJ1-1, the V gene TRBV19, with 9 bases lining up with TRBD1. Germline loops: CDR1 LNHDA, CDR2 SQIVND (reference sequence). V was pared by 5 bases and J by 4 bases, with 8 bases of the junction left unmatched. The CDR3 has 15 residues.

V and J are TRBV21-1 and TRBJ2-3; whether TRBD1, the table's D call, matches the DNA was not checked. TRBV21-1 is a pseudogene locus. The CDR3 has 19 residues. The chain's CDR3 is CASSKGWVPGATTTGVQYF. CDR3 DNA sequence: TGTGCCAGCAGCAAAGGTTGGGTCCCAGGGGCGACCACAACAGGGGTGCAGTATTTT.

The rearrangement joins TRBV19 to TRBJ2-2; the match to TRBD2 covers 7 bases. J was trimmed by 2 bases and V by 5 bases; bases with no gene match: 5. The CDR3 length is 15 residues. Germline CDR1 LNHDA, CDR2 SQIVND (reference sequence). The CDR3 coding sequence is TGTGCCAGTAGTCCTAGCGGTGGTAACACCGGGGAGCTGTTTTTT. It specifies CASSPSGGNTGELFF.

The chain is built from TRBV30 and TRBJ1-1, with D unresolved. Trimming took 3 bases from V and 0 from J, leaving 2 bases between them. This CDR3 comprises 11 residues. From germline, CDR1 is GTSNPN and CDR2 SVGIG (reference sequence). CDR3 in DNA: TGTGCCTGGAGCTTGAACACTGAAGCTTTCTTT. Translating it yields CAWSLNTEAFF.

The rearrangement uses TRBV7-2 and TRBJ1-1; D uncertain. V was shortened by 2 bases and J by 2 bases, with 6 bases between the two germline ends. The CDR3 is made up of 13 amino acids. Germline V gives CDR1 SGHTA, CDR2 FQGNSA. The CDR3 region is CASSLHSNTEAFF. The CDR3 nucleotides are TGTGCCAGCAGCTTACACAGTAACACTGAAGCTTTCTTT.

This clone came up a few times. In DNA, the CDR3 is TGTGCCAGCAGCTTAGCGGGGACAGGGGGCGAGCAGTACTTC. This gives the protein CASSLAGTGGEQYF. The chain recombines TRBV7-9 with TRBJ2-7, with 11 bases that match TRBD1. This CDR3 has 14 amino acids. Germline CDR1 SEHNR, CDR2 FQNEAQ (reference sequence). V lost 0 bases to trimming and J lost 6 bases; unmatched junction nucleotides: 1.

V and J are TRBV18 and TRBJ1-3, with D possibly TRBD1 on 6 matching bases. V gave up 2 bases and J gave up 2 bases, with 7 bases separating them. The CDR3 runs to 14 residues. Germline-derived CDR1 and CDR2 are KGHSH and LQKENI. The CDR3 sequence: CASSPSGAGNTIYF. CDR3 nucleotides: TGTGCCAGCTCACCATCAGGGGCTGGAAACACCATATATTTT.

V gene TRBV11-3 combines with J gene TRBJ2-7; TRBD2 agrees at 12 bases. CDR1 and CDR2 from the germline V gene are SGHNT and YENEEA. Trimming at V came to 1 base and at J to 5 bases, leaving 3 bases not matched to a gene. CDR3 size: 15 residues. As DNA, the CDR3 is TGTGCCAGCAGCTTAGGGACTAGCGGGAACCACGAGCAGTACTTC. Protein: CASSLGTSGNHEQYF.

V usage is TRBV6-7 and J usage is TRBJ2-7; 10 bases map to TRBD1. Being an ORF, TRBV6-7 has a function that is uncertain. V gave up 7 bases and J gave up 0 bases; unmatched junction bases: 6. The CDR3 extends over 15 amino acids. The CDR3 sequence is CASTNRDRGSYEQYF. For the CDR3, the DNA is TGTGCCAGCACCAACCGGGACAGGGGCTCCTACGAGCAGTACTTC.

The V gene is TRBV28, the J gene TRBJ2-5; perhaps TRBD2 as D (6 bases). V gave up 7 bases and J gave up 2 bases, with 11 bases separating them. This CDR3 contains 13 residues. The V gene's germline CDR1 is MDHEN and CDR2 SYDVKM. The CDR3 region has the DNA TGTGCCAGCACCCCAGGAGGGCAAGAGACCCAGTACTTC. Its protein product is CASTPGGQETQYF.

The chain combines TRBV18 with TRBJ2-7; TRBD1 matches at 10 bases. CDR1 and CDR2 from the germline V gene are KGHSH and LQKENI. This CDR3 region has 16 residues. V was clipped by 0 bases and J by 2 bases; unmatched bases: 4. CDR3 sequence (DNA): TGTGCCAGCTCACCACCAAGGACAGGGGGACCCTACGAGCAGTACTTC. Its translation is CASSPPRTGGPYEQYF.

The count of this clone is one. This chain joins TRBV6-5 and TRBJ1-2, with D possibly being TRBD1 (5 bases). CDR3 length equals 16 residues. With 2 bases removed from V and 6 bases from J, the gap between germline ends came to 19 bases. The germline CDR1 and CDR2 sequences are MNHEY and SVGAGI. This CDR3 reads CASSYGASTTFHGYTF. The CDR3 DNA reads as TGTGCCAGCAGTTACGGGGCATCTACAACATTCCATGGCTACACCTTC.

The V call is TRBV27, the J call TRBJ2-1; 9 positions agree with TRBD2. The germline CDR1 and CDR2 sequences are MNHEY and SMNVEV (reference sequence). Trimming cost V 6 bases and J 16 bases; bases outside gene matches: 10. This CDR3 has 12 residues. The CDR3: CASRRAGGGQFF. The DNA for the CDR3 is TGTGCCAGCAGACGAGCGGGAGGAGGACAATTCTTC.

The J gene is TRBJ1-1, the V gene TRBV30; perhaps TRBD1 as D (5 bases). The ends were cut back, 2 bases at V and 4 bases at J, with 20 bases in the middle. The CDR3 contains 16 residues. CDR1 and CDR2 (germline): GTSNPN, SVGIG (reference sequence). CDR3 nucleotides: TGTGCCTGGAGTAGGGACTCGGCTCTGGGGGGCACTGAAGCTTTCTTT. This sequence encodes CAWSRDSALGGTEAFF. Variable domain in full (rest from reference TRBV30 and TRBJ1-1): SQTIHQWPATLVQPVGSPLSLECTVEGTSNPNLYWYRQAAGRGLQLLFYSVGIGQISSEVPQNLSASRPQDRQFILSSKKLLLSDSGFYLCAWSRDSALGGTEAFFGQGTRLTVV.

The rearrangement joins TRBV7-2 to TRBJ2-7; 16 bases map to TRBD2. The junction had 9 bases not matched to a gene; V was cut back by 1 base and J by 6 bases. The germline CDR1 and CDR2 sequences are SGHTA and FQGNSA. This CDR3 is built from 18 residues. DNA of the CDR3: TGTGCCAGCAGCTTAGTCGGGACTAGCGGGAGGGCCCTGGGCGAGCAGTACTTC. The encoded protein is CASSLVGTSGRALGEQYF.

This chain links TRBV7-7 with TRBJ2-3; TRBD2 matches at 14 bases. The CDR3 spans 15 residues. Germline trimming cut 5 bases from V and 4 bases from J; bases unmatched to any gene: 2. Germline V gene sequence: CDR1 SSHAT, CDR2 FNYEAQ (reference sequence). The CDR3 coding sequence is TGTGCCAGCAGCCTGACTAGCGGGAGGGCAGATACGCAGTATTTT. Its protein product is CASSLTSGRADTQYF.

This chain links TRBV5-1 with TRBJ1-2; 9 bases are shared with TRBD1. CDR1 is SGHRS, CDR2 YFSETQ, per germline. V lost 3 bases, J lost 6 bases, and 3 bases stayed unmatched. The CDR3 loop spans 13 amino acids. The CDR3 loop is CASSWTGDHGYTF. CDR3 in DNA: TGCGCCAGCAGCTGGACAGGGGATCATGGCTACACCTTC. The full variable domain, rest sourced from reference TRBV5-1 and TRBJ1-2, is KAGVTQTPRYLIKTRGQQVTLSCSPISGHRSVSWYQQTPGQGLQFLFEYFSETQRNKGNFPGRFSGRQFSNSRSEMNVSTLELGDSALYLCASSWTGDHGYTFGSGTRLTVV.

V gene TRBV2 combines with J gene TRBJ2-3; no clear D. CDR3 length: 14 residues. V dropped 7 bases and J dropped 2 bases, with 13 bases sitting between them. Germline CDR1 SNHLY, CDR2 FYNNEI. The CDR3 protein is CASISEPHTDTQYF. The CDR3 DNA follows: TGTGCCAGCATCTCAGAACCCCACACAGATACGCAGTATTTT.

The V and J genes are TRBV11-2 and TRBJ2-3, with TRBD2 as a possible D gene (6 bases). Germline assignment: CDR1 SGHAT and CDR2 FQNNGV. V lost 0 bases to trimming and J lost 5 bases, with 6 bases between them. The CDR3 extends over 13 amino acids. The CDR3: CASSLDSGDTQYF. The CDR3 DNA sequence: TGTGCCAGCAGCTTAGATAGCGGAGATACGCAGTATTTT.

The gene calls are TRBV27 and TRBJ2-1; TRBD2 agrees at 10 bases. The junction had 5 bases not matched to a gene; V was cut back by 2 bases and J by 7 bases. Germline CDR1 and CDR2: MNHEY and SMNVEV (reference sequence). This CDR3 comprises 15 residues. This CDR3 reads CASSLEGLAANEQFF. The CDR3 DNA sequence: TGTGCCAGCAGTTTAGAAGGACTAGCGGCAAATGAGCAGTTCTTC.

J is TRBJ2-7 and V is TRBV9; 12 bases line up with TRBD2. J lost 7 bases, V lost 0 bases, and 8 bases had no gene match. CDR1 is SGDLS, CDR2 YYNGEE, per germline. The CDR3 spans 16 residues. CDR3 sequence (DNA): TGTGCCAGCAGCGTAGACCCTAGCGGGAGGGCCCGGGAGCAGTACTTC. Its protein is CASSVDPSGRAREQYF. The complete variable domain, with remaining parts taken from reference TRBV9 and TRBJ2-7, reads DSGVTQTPKHLITATGQRVTLRCSPRSGDLSVYWYQQSLDQGLQFLIQYYNGEERAKGNILERFSAQQFPDLHSELNLSSLELGDSALYFCASSVDPSGRAREQYFGPGTRLTVT.

This clone was seen just once. The chain has TRBV9 and TRBJ2-1, with 14 bases lining up with TRBD2. Germline V gene data show CDR1 as SGDLS and CDR2 as YYNGEE. V shed 6 bases and J 6 bases; nucleotides not matched to a gene: 8. This CDR3 has 16 residues. This CDR3 reads CASTPQTSGRANEQFF. DNA of the CDR3: TGTGCCAGCACTCCACAGACTAGCGGGAGGGCCAATGAGCAGTTCTTC.

The rearrangement links TRBV5-6 to TRBJ2-3; D is uncertain. CDR1 is SGHDT, CDR2 YYEEEE, per germline. This CDR3 contains 12 residues. Trimming cost V 1 base and J 4 bases, with 4 bases left between them. The CDR3 is CASSLYSDTQYF. CDR3 sequence (DNA): TGTGCCAGCAGCTTGTATTCAGATACGCAGTATTTT.

V usage is TRBV7-2 and J usage is TRBJ2-3; 7 positions agree with TRBD1. The V gene end was trimmed by 1 base and the J gene end by 6 bases; junction bases not matched to a gene: 10. This CDR3 has 16 amino acids. The germline V gene encodes CDR1 SGHTA and CDR2 FQGNSA. This CDR3 is CASSLGGPATGDTQYF. CDR3 bases: TGTGCCAGCAGCTTAGGAGGGCCAGCGACAGGGGATACGCAGTATTTT. Combining the CDR3 with reference TRBV7-2 and TRBJ2-3 gives the whole variable domain GAGVSQSPSNKVTEKGKDVELRCDPISGHTALYWYRQSLGQGLEFLIYFQGNSAPDKSGLPSDRFSAERTGGSVSTLTIQRTQQEDSAVYLCASSLGGPATGDTQYFGPGTRLTVL.

The chain links TRBV4-1 to TRBJ2-1; D might be TRBD2 (5 bases). Germline loops: CDR1 MGHRA, CDR2 YSYEKL. The V gene lost 3 bases and the J gene lost 2 bases, with 17 bases spanning the gap. The CDR3 is 17 residues long. CDR3 sequence: CASSQVDLGLTYNEQFF. The DNA of the CDR3 is TGCGCCAGCAGCCAGGTGGACTTAGGGTTAACCTACAATGAGCAGTTCTTC.